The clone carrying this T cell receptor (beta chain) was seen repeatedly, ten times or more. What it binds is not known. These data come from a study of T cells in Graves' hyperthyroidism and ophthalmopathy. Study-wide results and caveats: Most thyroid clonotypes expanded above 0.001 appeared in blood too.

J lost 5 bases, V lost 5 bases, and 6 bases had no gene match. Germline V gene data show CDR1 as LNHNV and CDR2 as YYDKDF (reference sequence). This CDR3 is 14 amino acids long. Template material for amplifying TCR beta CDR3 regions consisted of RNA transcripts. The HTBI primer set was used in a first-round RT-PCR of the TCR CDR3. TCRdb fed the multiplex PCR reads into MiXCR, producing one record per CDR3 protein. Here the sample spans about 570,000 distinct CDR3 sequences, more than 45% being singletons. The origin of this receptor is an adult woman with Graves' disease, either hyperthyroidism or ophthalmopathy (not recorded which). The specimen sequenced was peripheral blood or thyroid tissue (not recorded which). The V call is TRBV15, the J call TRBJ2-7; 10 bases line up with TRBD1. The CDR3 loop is CATSPGGTGDEQYF. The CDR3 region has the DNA TGTGCCACCAGCCCCGGCGGGACAGGGGACGAGCAGTACTTC.